This TCR beta chain was obtained from a study of lymphopenia after photon versus proton radiotherapy. Study-wide results and limits: Survival link was tested only in deceased patients; proton benefit remains a possibility. A bigger post-nadir fall in TCR diversity correlated inversely with survival time in deceased patients. Proton therapy kept repertoires fairly stable, unlike photons, which gained effector/memory cells. Oligoclonal CD8+ Temra expansion after nadir drove photon patients' diversity drop.

The data were produced by immunoSEQ multiplex PCR, yet TCRdb's version contains in-frame clones alone and is incomplete. The sample lists over 40,000 clones, roughly nine tenths occurring once. CDR3 length equals 13 residues. The germline V gene encodes CDR1 SGHTA and CDR2 FQGNSA. Trimming removed 5 bases from V and 5 bases from J, with 13 bases in between. Notes on this clone: As yet, its antigen is unknown.

This clonotype was sampled from a woman in her thirties or forties with cholangiocarcinoma. V and J are TRBV7-2 and TRBJ2-7; D is unclear. The sample here was peripheral blood, taken from a patient treated with photon-based radiotherapy. CDR3 in amino acids: CASSPQGLDEQYF. In nucleotides, the CDR3 is TGTGCCAGCAGCCCCCAAGGGCTTGACGAGCAGTACTTC.